The clone carrying this TCR beta chain was detected only a few times. Antigen: not known. RNA transcripts gave rise to amplified TCR beta CDR3 regions. TCR CDR3 underwent first-round RT-PCR with the HTBI primer set. TCRdb re-derived calls from the multiplex PCR reads in MiXCR, one entry per CDR3 protein. The profile covers around 570,000 distinct CDR3 sequences, with 15% to 20% appearing a single time and over 45% taken by the ten largest. The record originates from a study of T cells in Graves' hyperthyroidism and ophthalmopathy. General study results and limits: Ophthalmopathy was told apart from stable hyperthyroidism by a 13 V-J model. In the blood, most expanded thyroid clonotypes above 0.001 appeared as well.

Ophthalmopathy cases met thresholds of Clinical Activity Score at least 3, NOSPECS grade at least 4 and duration under 3 months. The diagnostic basis comprised clinical symptoms, serum thyroxine and TRAb, thyroid ultrasound and orbital computed tomography. Germline V CDR1 and CDR2: MNHEY, SVGEGT. Trimming removed 6 bases from V and 4 bases from J; junction bases left unmatched: 7. The CDR3 spans 17 residues. Sequences were obtained from blood. The chain links TRBV6-2 or TRBV6-3 to TRBJ2-1; 15 bases are shared with TRBD2. The source of this sequence is a man aged 35 to 55 with Graves' ophthalmopathy. The CDR3 bases are TGTGCCAGCAGCGCGGGACTAGCGGGAGGAGCATACAATGAGCAGTTCTTC. Translating it yields CASSAGLAGGAYNEQFF.